Listed below are T cell receptor beta chains from one sample, sequenced in a study of T cells in localized non-small cell lung cancer. Clones were read by immunoSEQ multiplex PCR, and TCRdb kept only the in-frame ones, dropping some. Among a few thousand clones, less than 25% were seen once, and the ten largest hold 15% to 20%. The sample consisted of lung tumor tissue, taken before any cancer treatment. The receptors originated from an older male donor with stage I lung adenocarcinoma. Each CDR3 is given with its conserved first and last residue. A D gene is named only where the DNA matches it firmly. The size entry is marked missing in some rows and otherwise reads once, few, many or a size class.

size	V	length	J	D	CDR3
-	TRBV19	15	TRBJ2-5	TRBD1	CASSRGRQGGETQYF
few	TRBV7-5	18	TRBJ1-5	-	CASSLVRRGGQLNQPQHF
few	TRBV9	15	TRBJ2-1	TRBD2	CASSASGNIYNEQFF
many	TRBV11-3	15	TRBJ2-1	-	CASSFLSARYNEQFF
few	TRBV6-8	13	TRBJ1-4	-	CASSYSFLGSLFF
-	TRBV28	15	TRBJ2-5	TRBD2	CASSSLAGGRETQYF
-	TRBV18	17	TRBJ2-5	TRBD1	CASSPWDRGPSRETQYF
few	TRBV6-8	15	TRBJ2-4	-	CASTPPGTPENIQYF
few	TRBV6-8	15	TRBJ2-4	-	CASRDRSAAKNIQYF
-	TRBV28	15	TRBJ2-1	TRBD2	CASSETSDGYNEQFF